This T cell receptor beta chain was documented in a study of shared clonotypes between healthy human individuals (TCRdb year 2020). With respect to the entire study: The cohort comprised a couple of women and three men aged 18 to 49 years. To estimate repertoire size and how much clonotype sharing occurs between individuals, the study deeply sequenced the blood TCR repertoires of a handful of healthy adults. For each donor, CD4 naive and CD4 memory were each given three plates, CD8 naive was given two plates, and CD8 memory was given one plate. Per donor, leukapheresis produced somewhere between about 0.9 and 9.5 billion PBMCs. To increase sequencing depth and limit assay-specific biases, different laboratories used diverse techniques to prepare libraries and sequence TCR repertoires.

Reading the germline V gene gives CDR1 SGDLS and CDR2 YYNGEE. V drops 0 bases and J drops 0 bases, leaving 5 bases in between. The CDR3 sequence holds 14 residues, the cysteine and phenylalanine included. CDR3 DNA only is kept here, 42 bases in frame from base 1. Using the deep immunoSEQ assay, multiplex PCR amplified TCR CDR3 regions from genomic DNA. Genomic DNA extracted from each cell subset was distributed evenly over all wells of several immunoSEQ 96-well plates, and each plate served as one replicate. Each replicate PCR for sorted subsets received 150 to 250 ng genomic DNA, equal to about 30,000 T cell genomes. Purified libraries were quantified with a Qubit 3.0 fluorometer, sized on a Bioanalyzer 2100, and re-quantified with the KAPA Library Quantification kit. Every immunoSEQ 96-well plate was sequenced on a separate single-read 150-cycle Illumina NextSeq 550 flow cell. On the authors' methods: Because only junctional sequences without quality scores were contained in the immunoSEQ output, filtering matching that applied to full-length reads could not be performed. Sequences were annotated with PyIR, a Python wrapper for IgBLAST v1.9, and V/J genes and CDR3 were assigned using IMGT germline references. Reads with weak V/J assignments (E-value above 1e-6), missing CDR3, stop codons, out-of-frame junctions, or ambiguous translated residues were removed. A V3J clonotype was defined by an identical inferred V gene, J gene, and CDR3 amino acid sequence. Percentage overlap between repertoires was computed as shared unique clonotypes divided by the size of the smaller repertoire. Three approaches were used to assess repertoire richness: RTK rarefaction, the Chao1 estimator, and Recon v2.1 estimates of unobserved clonotypes. Generation probabilities were computed with OLGA for all TCRbeta clonotypes obtained by the gDNA method from four donors. TCRdb re-hosts the immuneACCESS table, in-frame sequences only. Its copies lack some clones; in the studies checked, an unresolved V gene accounts for under half of them, and the cause for the rest is not known. V and J calls and clone size are as listed in that table; D and trimming were resolved from the DNA. The sample contains 950,000 to 1,100,000 clones, around 75% of them found a single time. About 1.5% of the sample lies in the top ten.

With regard to this clone: Its target antigen remains unknown. One base away there is no much larger clone; base qualities are not given. This specimen includes other DNA sequences encoding the same CDR3.

The donors were healthy, HIV-negative adults who had no recently reported acute infections or vaccinations. Every donor was a Caucasian adult living in Nashville, Tennessee, USA. CD4+ T cells were enriched by magnetic negative selection; naive cells were then positively selected on CD45RA, and the negative fraction formed the memory subset. Blood was collected by leukapheresis, and PBMCs were isolated by Ficoll-Histopaque density gradient centrifugation and then cryopreserved in liquid nitrogen vapor phase. Analytical flow cytometry was used to check the purity and quantity of each magnetically sorted T cell population. Each sorted fraction had its genomic DNA isolated and then quantified by UV absorbance on a Nanodrop 2000c. On the study overall, not on this receptor specifically: Sampling was limited to blood, and TCR repertoires in tissue likely differ from TCR repertoires in blood. Compared with non-shared clonotypes, clonotypes shared by all four sorted-subset donors had higher generation probabilities. Approximately 5% of naive CD4, around 3.5% of naive CD8, about 2.1% of memory CD4, and about 0.4% of memory CD8 clonotypes were shared across several donors. Pairwise subsampling led to the expectation that sequencing depth would affect the degree of clonotype sharing among donors. The small number of donors limited the genetic and exposure-history diversity represented. Estimated clonotype richness was generally larger for naive than for memory subsets. Rarefaction of sorted-subset datasets indicated incomplete sequencing despite the large sequencing depth.

This clonotype was sampled from a man aged 18-30 years in good health. The rearrangement combines TRBV9 with TRBJ2-3; the D gene is unclear. Specimen: memory CD4+ T cells sorted from blood. The sample's cell subset or site, from its label and the paper: CD45RA-negative fraction. The CDR3 corresponds to CASSVAYSTDTQYF. The bases read TGTGCCAGCAGCGTAGCATATAGCACAGATACGCAGTATTTT.